Below are 15 T cell receptor beta chains sequenced from a single sample in a study of blood T cells in healthy people across ages. Sample-barcoded 5' priming and a J-beta primer mix drove a second PCR of roughly 6 to 12 cycles. TCRdb reprocessed the 5' RACE reads with MiXCR, giving one entry per CDR3 protein. The sample includes about 930,000 distinct CDR3 sequences, just under 30% of them seen just once. The sample was also reused in another study, on T cells of mothers and their children.

The sequenced sample consisted of blood. The receptors come from a woman aged 40 to 55 in good health.

In nucleotides, the CDR3 is TGTGCCAGCAGCCAATTCTCGGAGACCTACGAGCAGTACTTC. Its protein product is CASSQFSETYEQYF. The chain uses TRBV6-1 and TRBJ2-7, with D hard to call. The CDR3 runs 14 residues. The ends were cut back, 6 bases at V and 2 bases at J, with 14 bases in the middle. Germline-derived CDR1 and CDR2 are MNHNS and SASEGT.

This clonotype occurred a few times. This sequence joins TRBV6-5 and TRBJ1-5; 7 nucleotides match TRBD1. This CDR3 spans 14 amino acids. Germline V lookup: CDR1 MNHEY, CDR2 SVGAGI. Trimming took 0 bases from V and 6 from J; bases not matched to a gene: 2. The CDR3: CASSYSTGSQPQHF. CDR3 sequence (DNA): TGTGCCAGCAGTTACTCGACAGGGAGTCAGCCCCAGCATTTT.

This clonotype was seen a handful of times. The chain carries TRBV9 and TRBJ2-1; unclear D gene. Trimming removed 0 bases at V and 0 bases at J, with 10 bases between. The CDR3 contains 16 residues. Germline assignment: CDR1 SGDLS and CDR2 YYNGEE. The CDR3 sequence: CASSVEVADSYNEQFF. CDR3 coding DNA: TGTGCCAGCAGCGTAGAGGTCGCCGACTCCTACAATGAGCAGTTCTTC.

This clonotype showed up just a few times. The V call is TRBV6-1, the J call TRBJ2-5; 14 bases are a match to TRBD2. The germline V gene encodes CDR1 MNHNS and CDR2 SASEGT. J was trimmed by 1 base and V by 4 bases; bases with no gene match: 11. CDR3 length: 19 amino acids. The CDR3 coding sequence is TGTGCCAGCAGTGCACTCCCGGGACTAGCGGGGGCCTTCCAAGAGACCCAGTACTTC. It translates to CASSALPGLAGAFQETQYF.

This clonotype occurred many times. The chain carries TRBV4-1 and TRBJ2-1; tentatively, D is TRBD2 (6 bases). Per germline, CDR1 MGHRA and CDR2 YSYEKL. V lost 3 bases and J 4 bases, leaving 19 bases between the germline ends. The CDR3 is 17 residues long. The CDR3 region has the DNA TGCGCCAGCAGCCAGGGGAGGAACGGAAGAGCTTACAATGAGCAGTTCTTC. Amino acid sequence: CASSQGRNGRAYNEQFF.

In its sample, this clonotype was seen many times. The chain carries TRBV20-1 and TRBJ2-3, with TRBD1 matching 8 bases. The CDR3 covers 16 residues. The ends lost 3 bases at V and 2 bases at J; junction bases unmatched: 10. Germline CDR1 and CDR2: DFQATT and SNEGSKA (reference sequence). DNA of the CDR3: TGCAGTGCTAGGGCAGTTGACAGGGGTTCCACAGATACGCAGTATTTT. As protein: CSARAVDRGSTDTQYF.

This clonotype was detected ten times or more. V and J are TRBV28 and TRBJ2-7; a possible D gene is TRBD1 (8 bases). Germline lookup yields CDR1 MDHEN and CDR2 SYDVKM. This CDR3 has 13 amino acids. Between the trimmed V and J ends, which lost 5 bases and 5 bases, there was a span of 13 bases. In DNA, the CDR3 is TGTGCCAGCAGTAGACAGGGGAGGGACGAGCAGTACTTC. It is translated as CASSRQGRDEQYF. Full variable domain (remainder filled in from reference TRBV28 and TRBJ2-7): DVKVTQSSRYLVKRTGEKVFLECVQDMDHENMFWYRQDPGLGLRLIYFSYDVKMKEKGDIPEGYSVSREKKERFSLILESASTNQTSMYLCASSRQGRDEQYFGPGTRLTVT.

The chain joins TRBV5-1 to TRBJ2-5; D may correspond to TRBD1 or TRBD2 (5 bases each). Trimming removed 4 bases from V and 4 bases from J, with 11 bases in between. CDR1 and CDR2 from the germline V gene are SGHRS and YFSETQ. The length of the CDR3 is 13 residues. This chain's CDR3 is CASSGGSRETQYF. The CDR3 nucleotides read TGCGCCAGCAGCGGGGGTAGTAGAGAGACCCAGTACTTC.

The chain links TRBV5-1 to TRBJ1-2; D uncertain. This CDR3 contains 14 residues. The V and J ends lost 0 bases and 4 bases respectively, with 10 bases between them. Per germline, CDR1 SGHRS and CDR2 YFSETQ. CDR3 DNA: TGCGCCAGCAGCTTGGCCGGGTCCCCCTATGGCTACACCTTC. Translation: CASSLAGSPYGYTF.

J is TRBJ2-1 and V is TRBV6-5, with a possible D match to TRBD2 (5 bases). Germline assignment: CDR1 MNHEY and CDR2 SVGAGI. V was trimmed by 8 bases and J by 9 bases, leaving 11 bases between them. The CDR3 runs to 11 residues. The CDR3 region has the DNA TGTGCCAGCGGAGACGGAGGTGAGCAGTTCTTC. Amino acids: CASGDGGEQFF.

As to this clonotype: A much larger clone lies one base from this, so it may be a read error. The V and J genes are TRBV29-1 and TRBJ2-3, with 9 bases that match TRBD2. Germline V CDR1 and CDR2: SQVTM, ANQGSEA. This CDR3 has 15 amino acids. V trimming: 7 bases; J trimming: 5 bases; junction bases outside the gene matches: 13. The CDR3 reads CSASYSGGGGDTQYF. In nucleotides, the CDR3 is TGCAGCGCCTCCTATAGCGGGGGAGGAGGAGATACGCAGTATTTT.

There are many counts of this clonotype. This chain uses TRBV6-2 or TRBV6-3 with TRBJ2-1; D is ambiguous. The CDR3 totals 13 residues. Germline V gene data show CDR1 as MNHEY and CDR2 as SVGEGT. V lost 6 bases to trimming and J lost 6 bases, with 12 bases between them. CDR3 region: CASRRSSGNEQFF. CDR3 sequence (DNA): TGTGCCAGCAGACGTAGCTCGGGCAATGAGCAGTTCTTC.

V gene TRBV9 combines with J gene TRBJ2-7; 9 nucleotides match TRBD2. The ends lost 1 base at V and 7 bases at J; junction bases unmatched: 9. This CDR3 is built from 15 residues. The germline gives CDR1 SGDLS, CDR2 YYNGEE. CDR3 amino acids: CASSVRLAGRNEQYF. The CDR3 coding sequence is TGTGCCAGCAGCGTAAGGCTAGCGGGACGAAATGAGCAGTACTTC.

The chain is built from TRBV12-3 or TRBV12-4 and TRBJ2-6; 8 nucleotides agree with TRBD1. Unmatched junction bases numbered 9, after V lost 1 base and J lost 1 base. This CDR3 contains 19 residues. The CDR3, as DNA: TGTGCCAGCAGTTTAGGACTCGGGACAGGTCCTTCTGGGGCCAACGTCCTGACTTTC. Translated: CASSLGLGTGPSGANVLTF.

This sequence joins TRBV29-1 and TRBJ1-1; tentative D call: TRBD1 (6 bases). Germline loops: CDR1 SQVTM, CDR2 ANQGSEA. The CDR3 spans 11 residues. V lost 7 bases and J lost 6, with 12 bases in between. The CDR3 bases are TGCAGCGCTATGACAGGCGCTGAAGCTTTCTTT. Its translation is CSAMTGAEAFF.